One T cell receptor (beta chain) is described in this entry. Its matching antigen is unknown. The data derive from a study of Ad26.COV2.S vaccination and SARS-CoV-2 variants. The study's findings and limits: There was a possibility that the TCR breadth and depth analyses underestimated total T cell responses.

Per germline, CDR1 LNHDA and CDR2 SQIVND (reference sequence). The CDR3 contains 14 residues. V was pared by 6 bases and J by 2 bases, with 13 bases between. Generated by immunoSEQ multiplex PCR, the TCRdb table keeps only in-frame clones and is missing some. The sample yields 400,000 to 450,000 clones, over 75% seen once. Regarding treatment: some 19 received Ad26.COV2.S at low or high dose, single or two shots; several received placebo; per-sample allocation not given. Sampling was performed 63 days after the first vaccine or placebo injection. The donor's status was that of an adult aged 18-55 years in Boston.

This TCR was sampled from a person aged 18 to 65 who received the Ad26.COV2.S COVID-19 vaccine or a placebo. This sample comprised peripheral blood, obtained in a trial of Ad26.COV2.S vaccine versus placebo. The gene calls are TRBV19 and TRBJ1-1; D possibly corresponds to TRBD1 (5 bases). Here the CDR3 DNA reads TGTGCCAGTAGCTACGCTGGACACAACACTGAAGCTTTCTTT. Its translation is CASSYAGHNTEAFF.